Below are 30 T cell receptor beta chains sequenced from a single sample in a study of Ad26.COV2.S vaccination and SARS-CoV-2 variants (dated by TCRdb to the early 2020s). Libraries came from the immunoSEQ multiplex PCR assay. The immuneACCESS repertoire file appears here via TCRdb, limited to in-frame rearrangements. These files lack a portion of the clones; in checked studies, under half of the deficit traces to unresolved V genes, and the cause of the others is not known. Here the sample has 350,000 to 500,000 clones; about 90% occur a single time. Around 4.5% of the sample is held by the ten biggest clonotypes. In the paper's terms, the treatment or condition label means: approximately 18 received Ad26.COV2.S at low or high dose, single or two shots; five or six received placebo; per-sample allocation not given. Repertoires of vaccine and placebo recipients were sequenced from samples collected on day 63 after the first injection.

The sample here was peripheral blood, taken in a trial of Ad26.COV2.S vaccine versus placebo. The receptor set was obtained from a person aged 18 to 59 who received the Ad26.COV2.S COVID-19 vaccine or a placebo.

This chain links TRBV5-8 with TRBJ1-3; 11 bases are a match to TRBD1. The germline V gene encodes CDR1 SGHTS and CDR2 YDEGEE. V lost 7 bases and J lost 0; bases outside the gene matches: 12. The CDR3 runs to 18 residues. The CDR3, as DNA: TGTGCCAGCGGACCGGGACAGGGGGTTGGAGACTCTGGAAACACCATATATTTT. This translates into CASGPGQGVGDSGNTIYF.

The chain uses TRBV27 and TRBJ2-3, with TRBD2 identical over 15 bases. Germline CDR1 and CDR2: MNHEY and SMNVEV (reference sequence). Germline trimming cut 6 bases from V and 8 bases from J; bases unmatched to any gene: 21. The CDR3 spans 20 residues. The CDR3 loop reads CASSLRTSGRAAGRFVTQYF. The CDR3 coding sequence is TGTGCCAGCAGCCTGAGGACTAGCGGGAGGGCGGCAGGAAGGTTCGTTACGCAGTATTTT.

The chain recombines TRBV6-5 with TRBJ2-5; maybe TRBD2 (5 bases). The CDR3 is 12 residues long. From germline, CDR1 is MNHEY and CDR2 SVGAGI. Trimming removed 7 bases at V and 3 bases at J, with 9 bases between. The CDR3 DNA follows: TGTGCCAGCATCGGGAAAAAAGAGACCCAGTACTTC. It translates to CASIGKKETQYF.

This clone occurred once. V usage is TRBV24-1 and J usage is TRBJ1-1; D is unresolved. Germline V lookup: CDR1 KGHDR, CDR2 SFDVKD. This CDR3 region has 12 residues. The ends were cut back, 7 bases at V and 6 bases at J, with 11 bases in the middle. As DNA, the CDR3 is TGTGCCACCAGAGACACGGGAGCTGAAGCTTTCTTT. This gives the protein CATRDTGAEAFF.

The V and J genes are TRBV7-8 and TRBJ2-4, with TRBD2 as a possible D gene (6 bases). The CDR3 length is 16 residues. V was trimmed by 5 bases and J by 0 bases, leaving 14 bases between them. CDR1 and CDR2 (germline): SGHVS, FQNEAQ. The CDR3 protein is CASSPWGGEAKNIQYF. CDR3 sequence (DNA): TGTGCCAGCAGCCCCTGGGGCGGGGAAGCCAAAAACATTCAGTACTTC. Based on the CDR3 plus reference TRBV7-8 and TRBJ2-4, the full variable domain is GAGVSQSPRYKVAKRGQDVALRCDPISGHVSLFWYQQALGQGPEFLTYFQNEAQLDKSGLPSDRFFAERPEGSVSTLKIQRTQQEDSAVYLCASSPWGGEAKNIQYFGAGTRLSVL.

The chain uses TRBV28 and TRBJ2-7, with D hard to call. This CDR3 has 11 residues. Germline V gives CDR1 MDHEN, CDR2 SYDVKM. V was trimmed by 1 base and J by 6 bases, leaving 4 bases between them. CDR3: CASSLFAEQYF. The CDR3 DNA reads TGTGCCAGCAGTTTATTCGCCGAGCAGTACTTC.

The rearrangement links TRBV2 to TRBJ2-3; the D gene is possibly TRBD1 (6 bases). Trimming pared 6 bases from V and 4 bases from J, leaving 8 bases between. The CDR3 is made up of 12 amino acids. The V gene's germline CDR1 is SNHLY and CDR2 FYNNEI. This chain's CDR3 is CASRAGADTQYF. CDR3 DNA: TGTGCCAGCAGGGCAGGGGCAGATACGCAGTATTTT.

The chain is built from TRBV18 and TRBJ1-2, with 7 bases that match TRBD1. The CDR3 covers 14 residues. V gave up 3 bases and J gave up 3 bases; unmatched junction bases: 4. In germline, CDR1 is KGHSH, CDR2 LQKENI. The CDR3 spells CASSPTGLDYGYTF. CDR3 DNA sequence: TGTGCCAGCTCACCGACAGGGTTGGACTATGGCTACACCTTC.

The chain couples TRBV7-8 to TRBJ2-1, with 10 nucleotides matching TRBD2. Losses at the gene ends were 1 base for V and 2 bases for J; bases not matched to a gene: 5. The CDR3 is made up of 17 amino acids. Per the germline V gene, CDR1 is SGHVS and CDR2 is FQNEAQ. CDR3 sequence: CASSLEGSGRAYNEQFF. CDR3 DNA: TGTGCCAGCAGCTTAGAGGGGAGCGGGAGGGCCTACAATGAGCAGTTCTTC. Full variable domain (missing parts from reference TRBV7-8 and TRBJ2-1): GAGVSQSPRYKVAKRGQDVALRCDPISGHVSLFWYQQALGQGPEFLTYFQNEAQLDKSGLPSDRFFAERPEGSVSTLKIQRTQQEDSAVYLCASSLEGSGRAYNEQFFGPGTRLTVL.

CDR3: CASSPWVGDEQYF. CDR3 DNA: TGTGCCAGCAGCCCTTGGGTGGGAGACGAGCAGTACTTC. The chain links TRBV7-9 to TRBJ2-7; D might be TRBD2 (5 bases). The CDR3 length is 13 residues. Germline loops: CDR1 SEHNR, CDR2 FQNEAQ (reference sequence). Deletions cut 5 bases from V and 5 bases from J, with 13 bases between.

V and J are TRBV5-4 and TRBJ2-7; TRBD2 aligns across 7 bases. The CDR3 runs 16 residues. Germline CDR1 reads SGHNT; CDR2 reads YYREEE (reference sequence). Trimming at V came to 4 bases and at J to 0 bases, leaving 10 bases not matched to a gene. DNA for the CDR3: TGTGCCAGCAGCCTTCCACCAGGGACTAACTCCTACGAGCAGTACTTC. It yields the protein CASSLPPGTNSYEQYF.

V gene TRBV25-1 combines with J gene TRBJ2-3, with unresolved D. V lost 8 bases and J 1 base, leaving 13 bases between the germline ends. The CDR3 sequence is 14 residues long. Germline V lookup: CDR1 MGHDK, CDR2 SYGVNS. The DNA for the CDR3 is TGTGCCAGCGACCCCTCCCCAGGCACAGATACGCAGTATTTT. The encoded protein is CASDPSPGTDTQYF.

V usage is TRBV6-2 or TRBV6-3 and J usage is TRBJ2-7, with D tentatively TRBD2 (7 bases). This CDR3 has 14 amino acids. CDR1 MNHEY and CDR2 SVGEGT come from the germline V gene. The ends were cut back, 5 bases at V and 4 bases at J, with 15 bases in the middle. The CDR3 region has the DNA TGTGCCAGCAGTCCGAGGGGGGGGCATTACGAGCAGTACTTC. It encodes CASSPRGGHYEQYF.

V and J are TRBV7-3 and TRBJ2-2, with D perhaps TRBD1 (7 bases). The germline gives CDR1 SGHTA, CDR2 FQGTGA. Trimming removed 3 bases from V and 7 bases from J, with 15 bases in between. This CDR3 is built from 15 residues. The CDR3 sequence: CASSLTGYGSGELFF. The CDR3 DNA sequence: TGTGCCAGCAGCTTGACAGGGTACGGGAGCGGGGAGCTGTTTTTT.

The CDR3 spells CASSLTPSTEAFF. The DNA of the CDR3 is TGTGCCAGCAGCTTAACCCCGAGTACTGAAGCTTTCTTT. The J gene is TRBJ1-1, the V gene TRBV7-6, with D unclear. This CDR3 region has 13 residues. Germline-derived CDR1 and CDR2 are SGHVS and FNYEAQ. The V and J ends lost 2 bases and 5 bases respectively, with 9 bases between them.

The chain is built from TRBV25-1 and TRBJ2-7; maybe TRBD1 (5 bases). V was trimmed by 3 bases and J by 4 bases, leaving 10 bases between them. Germline V gene data show CDR1 as MGHDK and CDR2 as SYGVNS. The CDR3 is 13 amino acids. Here the CDR3 DNA reads TGTGCCAGCAGTGAGGCAGGGAAATACGAGCAGTACTTC. Protein sequence: CASSEAGKYEQYF.

The rearrangement joins TRBV3-1 (or the pseudogene TRBV3-2) to TRBJ2-1; 10 nucleotides line up with TRBD2. Germline V gene sequence: CDR1 LGHDT, CDR2 YNNKEL (reference sequence). This CDR3 is 15 amino acids long. V was clipped by 4 bases and J by 5 bases; unmatched bases: 5. The CDR3 nucleotides read TGTGCCAGCAGCCGTGGACTAGCGGCCAACAATGAGCAGTTCTTC. Its protein product is CASSRGLAANNEQFF.

The gene calls are TRBV19 and TRBJ2-1; D uncertain. Germline V gene data show CDR1 as LNHDA and CDR2 as SQIVND (reference sequence). The V gene lost 3 bases and the J gene lost 4 bases, with 10 bases spanning the gap. The CDR3 sequence is 14 residues long. The CDR3 is CASSIAPGYNEQFF. CDR3 coding DNA: TGTGCCAGTAGTATTGCCCCTGGGTACAATGAGCAGTTCTTC. The full variable domain, with the rest looked up from reference TRBV19 and TRBJ2-1, is DGGITQSPKYLFRKEGQNVTLSCEQNLNHDAMYWYRQDPGQGLRLIYYSQIVNDFQKGDIAEGYSVSREKKESFPLTVTSAQKNPTAFYLCASSIAPGYNEQFFGPGTRLTVL.

The rearrangement uses TRBV7-2 and TRBJ1-1; D is perhaps TRBD1 (6 bases). The CDR3 runs to 14 residues. The germline CDR1 and CDR2 sequences are SGHTA and FQGNSA. The V gene lost 2 bases and the J gene lost 1 base, with 8 bases spanning the gap. The CDR3 DNA is TGTGCCAGCAGCTTACACAGGGCGAACACTGAAGCTTTCTTT. It specifies CASSLHRANTEAFF.

At least ten counts were recorded for this clone. At the DNA level, this CDR3 is encoded by other sequences in the same sample as well. The chain recombines TRBV15 with TRBJ2-5; no definite D call. CDR1 and CDR2 (germline): LNHNV, YYDKDF (reference sequence). The CDR3 runs to 13 residues. Trimming shortened V by 0 bases and J by 2 bases, and 4 bases separated the two germline ends. The CDR3 reads CATSRDRQETQYF. CDR3 coding DNA: TGTGCCACCAGCAGAGACAGACAAGAGACCCAGTACTTC.

CDR3 nucleotide sequence: TGTGCCAGCAGCTCCGGACAGGGGGCAAGGTACGAGCAGTACTTC. Its protein product is CASSSGQGARYEQYF. V usage is TRBV11-1 and J usage is TRBJ2-7, with 11 nucleotides matching TRBD1. The CDR3 is made up of 15 amino acids. The V gene end was trimmed by 4 bases and the J gene end by 4 bases; junction bases not matched to a gene: 6. Per germline, CDR1 SGHAT and CDR2 FQDESV (reference sequence).

V and J are TRBV5-1 and TRBJ2-1, with 9 bases lining up with TRBD2. Per germline, CDR1 SGHRS and CDR2 YFSETQ. This CDR3 has 17 amino acids. The V segment lost 0 bases and the J segment 2 bases; nucleotides outside the gene matches: 6. DNA for the CDR3: TGCGCCAGCAGCTTGGCCCTAGCGGGGTTAACCTACAATGAGCAGTTCTTC. Its translation is CASSLALAGLTYNEQFF.

This chain uses TRBV28 with TRBJ1-5; the match to TRBD1 covers 10 bases. Germline CDR1 reads MDHEN; CDR2 reads SYDVKM. After removal of 10 bases from V and 7 bases from J, the junction contained 10 bases not matched to a gene. The CDR3 runs 14 residues. The CDR3 bases are TGTGCCACCACCGGGACAGGGGTATGGCAGCCCCAGCATTTT. Amino acids: CATTGTGVWQPQHF.

The chain carries TRBV7-3 and TRBJ2-1, with D possibly matching TRBD1 (7 bases). Trimming pared 0 bases from V and 9 bases from J, leaving 18 bases between. This CDR3 comprises 16 residues. CDR1 SGHTA and CDR2 FQGTGA come from the germline V gene. CDR3 in DNA: TGTGCCAGCAGCTTAACAGGGACAGAGCGGGTGTCTGAGCAGTTCTTC. Its translation: CASSLTGTERVSEQFF.

This sequence joins TRBV28 and TRBJ2-5; 8 nucleotides agree with TRBD1. V was pared by 5 bases and J by 1 base, with 3 bases of the junction left unmatched. The CDR3 contains 14 residues. CDR1 MDHEN and CDR2 SYDVKM come from the germline V gene. CDR3 bases: TGTGCCAGCAGTAAGGACAGGGTCCAAGAGACCCAGTACTTC. Amino acids: CASSKDRVQETQYF.

CDR3 loop: CASSLTGDGTDTQYF. CDR3 bases: TGCGCCAGCAGCCTCACAGGGGACGGCACAGATACGCAGTATTTT. This chain uses TRBV5-1 with TRBJ2-3; 7 nucleotides align to TRBD1. J lost 1 base, V lost 4 bases, and 6 bases had no gene match. The CDR3 covers 15 residues. Germline V gene lookup returns CDR1 SGHRS and CDR2 YFSETQ.

The chain recombines TRBV5-1 with TRBJ2-3; D ambiguous. Germline V lookup: CDR1 SGHRS, CDR2 YFSETQ. The CDR3 covers 14 residues. Trimming removed 0 bases at V and 2 bases at J, with 7 bases between. The CDR3, as DNA: TGCGCCAGCAGCTTGGAGGTCTCCACAGATACGCAGTATTTT. It translates to CASSLEVSTDTQYF.

The rearrangement joins TRBV5-5 to TRBJ2-7, with D unclear. CDR1 and CDR2 from the germline V gene are SGHKS and YYEKEE (reference sequence). The CDR3 runs to 14 residues. Trimming took off 4 bases at V and 2 bases at J, with 13 bases between the two ends. DNA for the CDR3: TGTGCCAGCAGCGAACTTCCAGGTCCCTACGAGCAGTACTTC. Amino acids: CASSELPGPYEQYF.

This clone occurred once. The CDR3 protein is CASSVSPSSGNTIYF. DNA for the CDR3: TGTGCCAGCAGCGTATCACCGAGCTCTGGAAACACCATATATTTT. The V gene is TRBV9, the J gene TRBJ1-3; no firm D call. The V end lost 1 base, the J end lost 0 bases, and 8 bases lay between the germline ends. Germline lookup yields CDR1 SGDLS and CDR2 YYNGEE. The CDR3 totals 15 residues.

The CDR3 nucleotides read TGTGCCACCAGCATGGGGACTAGCGGGAGCTACGAGCAGTACTTC. Its protein is CATSMGTSGSYEQYF. V is TRBV15 and J is TRBJ2-7, with TRBD2 matching over 14 bases. Germline-derived CDR1 and CDR2 are LNHNV and YYDKDF (reference sequence). This CDR3 is built from 15 residues. J gave up 3 bases and V 4 bases, and 2 bases lay outside the gene matches.